This T cell receptor (beta chain) is from a study of cytomegalovirus exposure and HLA in healthy donors. Study summary: Out of 180 million or so T cells, an earlier analysis found fewer than 140 million unique TCR beta sequences in total. Findings of the study overall: A later analysis showed that HLA-associated TCR beta chains had undergone more clonal expansion than equally common others. Presence/absence analyses assumed roughly uniform sequencing depth across donors, which may not hold. Sequencing likely caused a cluster of highly shared sequence variants.

Turning to this clone: Its antigen remains unidentified. A read error may account for a junction end that differs from germline.

CDR1 and CDR2 (germline): SSHAT, FNYEAQ (reference sequence). The CDR3 loop spans 15 amino acids. Use of 60 Vbeta and 13 Jbeta primers characterized the PCR. Libraries were prepared by immunoSEQ multiplex PCR; TCRdb keeps only in-frame clonotypes and omits some of them. The sample gives 94,000 or so clones, just over 70% of which show up once; more than 7% is in the top ten. V usage is TRBV7-7 and J usage is TRBJ2-1; 8 nucleotides align to TRBD2. Source material: PBMCs. The source of this sequence is a man aged 60-69 years in good health and CMV-seronegative. CDR3 amino acids: CASSSYFGGVNEQFF. The CDR3 coding sequence is TGTGCTAGCAGCTCCTATTTCGGGGGGGTCAATGAGCAGTTCTTC.